The 5 T cell receptor beta chains below come from one sample, sequenced in a study of cytomegalovirus exposure and HLA in healthy donors. The PCR ran on 60 Vbeta and 13 Jbeta primers. Repertoires were generated with immunoSEQ multiplex PCR, while TCRdb's copy carries only in-frame clones and drops some. Of roughly 120,000 clones in the sample, over 60% are singletons; the top ten hold 9.5% to 15%. Sequencing was done on a sample of PBMCs. These receptors all stem from a woman between 35 and 50 years old in good health and CMV-seropositive.

This clone has only one observation. CDR3 loop: CASSSVGGTDTQYF. The CDR3, as DNA: TGTGCCAGCAGCTCGGTAGGGGGCACAGATACGCAGTATTTT. J is TRBJ2-3 and V is TRBV7-9, with D possibly being TRBD1 (5 bases). The V gene lost 4 bases and the J gene lost 1 base, with 9 bases spanning the gap. CDR1 and CDR2 (germline): SEHNR, FQNEAQ (reference sequence). CDR3 size: 14 residues. Complete variable domain (other parts from reference TRBV7-9 and TRBJ2-3): DTGVSQNPRHKITKRGQNVTFRCDPISEHNRLYWYRQTLGQGPEFLTYFQNEAQLEKSRLLSDRFSAERPKGSFSTLEIQRTEQGDSAMYLCASSSVGGTDTQYFGPGTRLTVL.

This clone is a singleton in its sample. The chain combines TRBV5-5 with TRBJ2-5, with D possibly matching TRBD2 (5 bases). The germline V and J ends were trimmed by 0 bases and 4 bases, with 13 bases remaining between them. The CDR3 contains 15 residues. Germline values: CDR1 SGHKS, CDR2 YYEKEE (reference sequence). Here the CDR3 reads CASSLGLSWPETQYF. The CDR3 bases are TGTGCCAGCAGCTTGGGACTATCTTGGCCAGAGACCCAGTACTTC.

This chain links TRBV20-1 with TRBJ2-1, with unresolved D. CDR3 length: 11 residues. Per the germline V gene, CDR1 is DFQATT and CDR2 is SNEGSKA (reference sequence). V was cut by 6 bases and J by 7 bases, with 10 bases left in between. CDR3 residues: CSATSRNEQFF. DNA for the CDR3: TGCAGTGCCACCTCTAGAAATGAGCAGTTCTTC.

The CDR3 is CASLRLAYPYEQYF. The CDR3 DNA reads as TGTGCCAGCCTTCGACTAGCGTATCCCTACGAGCAGTACTTC. This chain connects TRBV27 to TRBJ2-7, with 8 nucleotides matching TRBD2. Germline values: CDR1 MNHEY, CDR2 SMNVEV (reference sequence). The CDR3 length is 14 residues. V was clipped by 8 bases and J by 2 bases; unmatched bases: 8.

The CDR3 here is CASKGVAADEQYF. CDR3 in DNA: TGTGCCAGTAAGGGAGTGGCGGCCGACGAGCAGTACTTC. This sequence joins TRBV19 and TRBJ2-7, with a weak D call TRBD2 (5 bases). Between the trimmed V and J ends, which lost 7 bases and 5 bases, there was a span of 15 bases. This CDR3 spans 13 amino acids. The V gene's germline CDR1 is LNHDA and CDR2 SQIVND (reference sequence).